This passage covers 5 T cell receptor beta chains from one sample sequenced in a study of OX40 agonist ivuxolimab in advanced cancers. The library was obtained by the immunoSEQ multiplex PCR assay. Drawn from immuneACCESS, this table holds only the in-frame rearrangements with V and J called that TCRdb kept. Clones are partly lost; checked studies trace under half to an unresolved V gene and leave the rest unexplained. The sample table records about 13,000 clones; under 70% of these occur just once. The top ten clonotypes cover 20% to 30% of the sample. The sample was CD4+ or CD8+ T cells sorted from blood, taken in a trial of the OX40 agonist ivuxolimab. The receptors here all came from an adult with an advanced solid tumor such as melanoma, head and neck, liver or kidney cancer.

V is TRBV28 and J is TRBJ1-1; 11 nucleotides align to TRBD1. The CDR3 is 16 residues long. CDR1 is MDHEN, CDR2 SYDVKM, per germline. V shed 7 bases, J shed 0 bases, and the junction held 7 bases outside the gene matches. CDR3 in amino acids: CASTTGTGGMNTEAFF. As DNA, the CDR3 is TGTGCCAGCACAACCGGGACAGGGGGTATGAACACTGAAGCTTTCTTT.

This clone was seen more than once but under ten times. CDR3 amino acids: CASSRDRGQGYTF. In DNA form, the CDR3 reads TGTGCCAGCAGCCGCGACAGGGGCCAAGGCTACACCTTC. V and J are TRBV7-9 and TRBJ1-2; TRBD1 matches 8 bases. Losses at the gene ends were 5 bases for V and 8 bases for J; bases not matched to a gene: 7. From germline, CDR1 is SEHNR and CDR2 FQNEAQ (reference sequence). There are 13 residues in the CDR3.

CDR3 in amino acids: CASSASGGGSYEQYF. The CDR3 nucleotides are TGTGCCAGCAGCGCCTCGGGCGGGGGGTCCTACGAGCAGTACTTC. The chain is built from TRBV9 and TRBJ2-7; the match to TRBD2 covers 8 bases. From germline, CDR1 is SGDLS and CDR2 YYNGEE. Unmatched junction bases numbered 6, after V lost 3 bases and J lost 1 base. This CDR3 region has 15 residues.

This chain joins TRBV6-5 and TRBJ2-3; 7 nucleotides align to TRBD1. The CDR3 contains 13 residues. In germline, CDR1 is MNHEY, CDR2 SVGAGI. CDR3 region: CAAGDSGTDTQYF. The CDR3 nucleotides are TGTGCAGCTGGGGACAGTGGAACAGATACGCAGTATTTT.

The V call is TRBV7-9, the J call TRBJ2-1; D is perhaps TRBD2 (6 bases). The V gene's germline CDR1 is SEHNR and CDR2 FQNEAQ (reference sequence). The length of the CDR3 is 16 residues. V was shortened by 1 base and J by 0 bases, with 10 bases between the two germline ends. Here the CDR3 DNA reads TGTGCCAGCAGCTTAGGCTACGGGAGCTCCTACAATGAGCAGTTCTTC. Amino acid sequence: CASSLGYGSSYNEQFF.